A single sample gave rise to the 30 T cell receptor beta chains below, sequenced in a study of blood T cells in healthy people across ages. Through a sample-barcoded 5' primer and a J-beta primer mix, a second PCR was run for roughly 7 to 12 cycles. TCRdb re-derived calls from the 5' RACE reads in MiXCR, one entry per CDR3 protein. The data hold just over 800,000 distinct CDR3 sequences, with approximately 67% observed a single time. The material sequenced was blood. The origin of the receptors is a man younger than 45 in good health.

This clonotype was observed a few times. This chain connects TRBV7-8 to TRBJ2-1, with D perhaps matching TRBD1 or TRBD2 (5 bases each). The CDR3 loop spans 15 amino acids. Germline CDR1 and CDR2: SGHVS and FQNEAQ. Trimming shortened V by 5 bases and J by 8 bases, and 19 bases separated the two germline ends. The CDR3 nucleotides read TGTGCCAGCAGCCCGGGACCCAGGTATCGGGATGAGCAGTTCTTC. Translated, it gives CASSPGPRYRDEQFF.

This clonotype occurred a few times. The rearrangement links TRBV6-2 or TRBV6-3 to TRBJ2-5, with 8 nucleotides matching TRBD2. The CDR3 covers 16 residues. CDR1 is MNHEY, CDR2 SVGEGT, per germline. V dropped 4 bases and J dropped 4; count of bases not matched to a gene: 11. This CDR3 is CASSFPAERGRETQYF. The CDR3, as DNA: TGTGCCAGCAGTTTCCCCGCGGAGCGGGGGAGAGAGACCCAGTACTTC.

J is TRBJ2-5 and V is TRBV28; 10 bases align to TRBD2. The J segment lost 1 base and the V segment lost 8 bases, leaving 7 bases of the junction unmatched. The CDR3 consists of 15 residues. Germline values: CDR1 MDHEN, CDR2 SYDVKM. The CDR3: CASHQERGGQETQYF. CDR3 coding DNA: TGTGCCAGCCACCAGGAGCGGGGGGGCCAAGAGACCCAGTACTTC.

This clonotype was counted a few times. V gene TRBV5-1 combines with J gene TRBJ2-7, with D possibly being TRBD1 (6 bases). Germline CDR1 reads SGHRS; CDR2 reads YFSETQ. The length of the CDR3 is 14 residues. V dropped 0 bases and J dropped 2 bases, with 9 bases sitting between them. DNA of the CDR3: TGCGCCAGCAGCTTGGCCCACAGGGCCTACGAGCAGTACTTC. This encodes CASSLAHRAYEQYF.

This clonotype occurred a few times. V and J are TRBV12-3 or TRBV12-4 and TRBJ1-5; D not resolved. The CDR3 runs 12 residues. V was cut by 6 bases and J by 3 bases, with 6 bases left in between. As DNA, the CDR3 is TGTGCCAGCAGCGCGGACAATCAGCCCCAGCATTTT. Translating it yields CASSADNQPQHF.

Details on this clonotype: At one end, the junction sequence differs from germline, possibly due to a read error. This chain links TRBV6-2 or TRBV6-3 with TRBJ1-2; the match to TRBD1 covers 8 bases. Germline V CDR1 and CDR2: MNHEY, SVGEGT. This CDR3 is 15 amino acids long. CDR3 sequence (DNA): TGTACCAGCATCCCCTCCGGGACAGGAGGAGGTGGCTACACCTTC. Amino acid sequence: CTSIPSGTGGGGYTF.

This chain uses TRBV7-2 with TRBJ2-5, with a weak D call TRBD1 (6 bases). The DNA matches TRBJ2-7 better at its end, which makes the J call doubtful. CDR3 size: 13 residues. Germline CDR1 is SGHTA and CDR2 is FQGNSA. The CDR3 protein is CASSVSTGFEQYF. CDR3 sequence (DNA): TGTGCCAGCAGCGTATCAACAGGGTTCGAGCAGTACTTC.

This clonotype came up a few times. The chain carries TRBV15 and TRBJ2-7; TRBD1 matches 7 bases. J gave up 5 bases and V 2 bases, and 9 bases lay outside the gene matches. The CDR3 extends over 15 amino acids. Germline CDR1 is LNHNV and CDR2 is YYDKDF (reference sequence). The CDR3 nucleotides are TGTGCCACCAGCAGACTACAGGGGTACACCGACGAGCAGTACTTC. It yields the protein CATSRLQGYTDEQYF.

This clonotype was seen once. This chain uses TRBV15 with TRBJ2-5; 9 positions match TRBD1. Looked up from germline, CDR1 is LNHNV and CDR2 is YYDKDF (reference sequence). V lost 0 bases and J lost 4; bases outside the gene matches: 12. The CDR3 loop spans 18 amino acids. The CDR3 here is CATSRDISGTGWGETQYF. Here the CDR3 DNA reads TGTGCCACCAGCAGAGATATATCCGGGACAGGGTGGGGAGAGACCCAGTACTTC. The full variable domain, completed using reference TRBV15 and TRBJ2-5, is DAMVIQNPRYQVTQFGKPVTLSCSQTLNHNVMYWYQQKSSQAPKLLFHYYDKDFNNEADTPDNFQSRRPNTSFCFLDIRSPGLGDTAMYLCATSRDISGTGWGETQYFGPGTRLLVL.

The chain combines TRBV9 with TRBJ2-2, with a weak D call TRBD2 (6 bases). Germline CDR1 is SGDLS and CDR2 is YYNGEE. Trimming removed 0 bases from V and 6 bases from J, with 12 bases in between. This CDR3 comprises 15 residues. Here the CDR3 reads CASSVGRGGSGELFF. The DNA of the CDR3 is TGTGCCAGCAGCGTAGGGCGAGGAGGGTCCGGGGAGCTGTTTTTT.

This sequence joins TRBV14 and TRBJ2-1; tentatively, D is TRBD2 (7 bases). From germline, CDR1 is SGHDN and CDR2 FVKESK. The CDR3 runs to 16 residues. The V and J ends lost 0 bases and 5 bases respectively, with 14 bases between them. The CDR3 DNA reads as TGTGCCAGCAGCCAAGATCTTTTCGGGGGGCACAATGAGCAGTTCTTC. Translated, it gives CASSQDLFGGHNEQFF.

V usage is TRBV20-1 and J usage is TRBJ2-1, with 13 positions matching TRBD2. After removal of 6 bases from V and 9 bases from J, the junction contained 8 bases not matched to a gene. This CDR3 comprises 14 residues. Germline-derived CDR1 and CDR2 are DFQATT and SNEGSKA (reference sequence). The CDR3 sequence is CSATSGGALPEQFF. CDR3 in DNA: TGCAGTGCCACTAGCGGGGGGGCCCTCCCTGAGCAGTTCTTC.

The table lists this clonotype with a few counts. This chain uses TRBV2 with TRBJ2-5; the D is unclear. Judging by the DNA end, TRBJ2-7 fits better; the J call may be wrong. Germline V gene data show CDR1 as SNHLY and CDR2 as FYNNEI. The CDR3 contains 10 residues. CDR3 nucleotide sequence: TGTGCCACGTCGATCTACGAGCAGTACTTC. Amino acids: CATSIYEQYF.

The rearrangement links TRBV7-3 to TRBJ2-2; the D is unclear. V was cut by 0 bases and J by 4 bases, with 12 bases left in between. Germline V lookup: CDR1 SGHTA, CDR2 FQGTGA. This CDR3 region has 16 residues. The CDR3 protein is CASSLTNHLITGELFF. CDR3 nucleotides: TGTGCCAGCAGCTTAACGAACCATTTGATCACCGGGGAGCTGTTTTTT.

V is TRBV7-9 and J is TRBJ2-3; D is ambiguous. Germline V lookup: CDR1 SEHNR, CDR2 FQNEAQ (reference sequence). The CDR3 contains 14 residues. V was cut by 5 bases and J by 2 bases, with 11 bases left in between. In nucleotides, the CDR3 is TGTGCCAGCAGCCCGGACGGGTACACAGATACGCAGTATTTT. It is translated as CASSPDGYTDTQYF.

The chain is built from TRBV12-3 or TRBV12-4 and TRBJ2-5; tentatively, D is TRBD1 (6 bases). Trimming removed 4 bases at V and 12 bases at J, with 15 bases between. The CDR3 is made up of 12 amino acids. The CDR3 sequence: CASSSNRDTEYF. The CDR3 DNA reads as TGTGCCAGCAGTTCGAACAGGGACACGGAGTACTTC.

The chain joins TRBV10-3 to TRBJ1-5; D not resolved. This CDR3 has 15 amino acids. Germline CDR1 reads ENHRY; CDR2 reads SYGVKD. V was clipped by 0 bases and J by 1 base, with 7 bases between them. CDR3 amino acids: CAISESGNSNQPQHF. CDR3 DNA sequence: TGTGCCATCAGTGAGTCCGGGAACAGCAATCAGCCCCAGCATTTT.

The chain carries TRBV29-1 and TRBJ2-1; 10 nucleotides line up with TRBD2. The CDR3 has 13 amino acids. Germline lookup yields CDR1 SQVTM and CDR2 ANQGSEA. J lost 12 bases, V lost 7 bases, and 12 bases had no gene match. The CDR3 spells CSAIAGGPLRQFF. The CDR3 DNA sequence: TGCAGCGCCATAGCGGGGGGCCCCCTACGGCAGTTCTTC.

The rearrangement joins TRBV7-2 to TRBJ1-5, with 10 bases fitting TRBD1. Losses at the gene ends were 2 bases for V and 11 bases for J; bases not matched to a gene: 9. The CDR3 has 15 amino acids. Germline values: CDR1 SGHTA, CDR2 FQGNSA. CDR3 bases: TGTGCCAGCAGCTTAAGTGACAGGGGGCTCGGGACCCAGCATTTT. Translation gives CASSLSDRGLGTQHF.

The chain employs TRBV27 and TRBJ2-5; D is undetermined. Between the trimmed V and J ends, which lost 3 bases and 3 bases, there was a span of 17 bases. Germline V gene lookup returns CDR1 MNHEY and CDR2 SMNVEV (reference sequence). The CDR3 has 16 residues. Here the CDR3 DNA reads TGTGCCAGCAGTTTTTCGCGGTATGGGCGGAAAGAGACCCAGTACTTC. As protein: CASSFSRYGRKETQYF.

This CDR3 reads CSAQGAGNIQYF. The CDR3 nucleotides read TGCAGCGCACAGGGGGCGGGAAACATTCAGTACTTC. The chain employs TRBV29-1 and TRBJ2-4; 9 bases match TRBD1. This CDR3 is 12 amino acids long. The V gene's germline CDR1 is SQVTM and CDR2 ANQGSEA. The V and J ends lost 7 bases and 6 bases, in that order; junction bases with no gene match: 4.

Details on this clonotype: At one boundary the junction diverges from the germline segment, which might be a read error. V and J are TRBV2 and TRBJ2-6; no definite D call. The germline V gene encodes CDR1 SNHLY and CDR2 FYNNEI. This CDR3 is built from 15 residues. Here the CDR3 reads CANSEEYSGANVLTF. The DNA of the CDR3 is TGTGCCAACAGTGAAGAGTACTCTGGGGCCAACGTCCTGACTTTC.

As regards this clonotype: Germline is not matched at one junction end, which may reflect a read error. The chain uses TRBV7-3 and TRBJ2-1; 12 bases are a match to TRBD1. The length of the CDR3 is 17 residues. The germline gives CDR1 SGHTA, CDR2 FQGTGA. CDR3: CASGLRLGQGAGNEQFF. The CDR3 DNA follows: TGTGCCAGCGGCTTACGCCTGGGACAGGGGGCTGGCAATGAGCAGTTCTTC.

This clonotype appeared a single time. This rearrangement joins TRBV7-2 to TRBJ1-2; D perhaps matches TRBD1 (6 bases). Germline V gives CDR1 SGHTA, CDR2 FQGNSA. The CDR3 is 18 amino acids. Trimming pared 3 bases from V and 0 bases from J, leaving 20 bases between. This CDR3 reads CASSLVGQPRPPNYGYTF. CDR3 DNA: TGTGCCAGCAGCTTGGTTGGACAGCCAAGGCCGCCTAACTATGGCTACACCTTC.

This chain links TRBV10-3 with TRBJ1-4, with TRBD1 matching over 9 bases. V lost 6 bases, J lost 7 bases, and 6 bases stayed unmatched. The CDR3 length is 14 residues. CDR1 and CDR2 (germline): ENHRY, SYGVKD. This CDR3 is CAIRSGTGSEKLFF. In nucleotides, the CDR3 is TGTGCCATCAGATCCGGGACAGGGTCTGAAAAACTGTTTTTT.

The chain is built from TRBV12-3 or TRBV12-4 and TRBJ1-4, with 8 bases aligning to TRBD1. The J segment lost 6 bases and the V segment lost 6 bases, leaving 3 bases of the junction unmatched. The length of the CDR3 is 13 residues. The CDR3 DNA sequence: TGTGCCAGCAGCAAGACAGGGGATGAAAAACTGTTTTTT. Its translation is CASSKTGDEKLFF.

This rearrangement joins TRBV3-1 to TRBJ1-1; D is uncertain. V dropped 1 base and J dropped 7 bases, with 16 bases sitting between them. Looked up from germline, CDR1 is LGHDT and CDR2 is YNNKEL (reference sequence). The CDR3 has 15 residues. The CDR3 is CASSQGFGGDNEAFF. The CDR3 DNA sequence: TGTGCCAGCAGCCAAGGATTCGGTGGTGACAATGAAGCTTTCTTT.

The V call is TRBV14, the J call TRBJ2-6; 15 positions match TRBD2. V lost 4 bases and J lost 0; bases outside the gene matches: 10. Germline lookup yields CDR1 SGHDN and CDR2 FVKESK. The CDR3 spans 21 residues. The CDR3 sequence: CASSRIGTSGGKASGANVLTF. In DNA, the CDR3 is TGTGCCAGCAGCCGAATCGGGACTAGCGGGGGGAAAGCCTCTGGGGCCAACGTCCTGACTTTC. The whole variable domain, remainder taken from reference TRBV14 and TRBJ2-6, is EAGVTQFPSHSVIEKGQTVTLRCDPISGHDNLYWYRRVMGKEIKFLLHFVKESKQDESGMPNNRFLAERTGGTYSTLKVQPAELEDSGVYFCASSRIGTSGGKASGANVLTFGAGSRLTVL.

The chain is built from TRBV7-2 and TRBJ2-5; D call uncertain. V was clipped by 1 base and J by 0 bases, with 6 bases between them. Germline CDR1 reads SGHTA; CDR2 reads FQGNSA. The length of the CDR3 is 14 residues. CDR3: CASSLGYDQETQYF. DNA for the CDR3: TGTGCCAGCAGCTTAGGATACGACCAAGAGACCCAGTACTTC. Looking up the rest from reference TRBV7-2 and TRBJ2-5 gives the full variable domain: GAGVSQSPSNKVTEKGKDVELRCDPISGHTALYWYRQSLGQGLEFLIYFQGNSAPDKSGLPSDRFSAERTGGSVSTLTIQRTQQEDSAVYLCASSLGYDQETQYFGPGTRLLVL.

The rearrangement uses TRBV6-5 and TRBJ2-7, with 7 bases identical to TRBD1. The germline CDR1 and CDR2 sequences are MNHEY and SVGAGI. V shed 5 bases, J shed 3 bases, and the junction held 10 bases outside the gene matches. The CDR3 loop spans 15 amino acids. The CDR3 nucleotides are TGTGCCAGCAGTAGCGAGGGGGCTCCCGGCTACGAGCAGTACTTC. Amino acid sequence: CASSSEGAPGYEQYF.